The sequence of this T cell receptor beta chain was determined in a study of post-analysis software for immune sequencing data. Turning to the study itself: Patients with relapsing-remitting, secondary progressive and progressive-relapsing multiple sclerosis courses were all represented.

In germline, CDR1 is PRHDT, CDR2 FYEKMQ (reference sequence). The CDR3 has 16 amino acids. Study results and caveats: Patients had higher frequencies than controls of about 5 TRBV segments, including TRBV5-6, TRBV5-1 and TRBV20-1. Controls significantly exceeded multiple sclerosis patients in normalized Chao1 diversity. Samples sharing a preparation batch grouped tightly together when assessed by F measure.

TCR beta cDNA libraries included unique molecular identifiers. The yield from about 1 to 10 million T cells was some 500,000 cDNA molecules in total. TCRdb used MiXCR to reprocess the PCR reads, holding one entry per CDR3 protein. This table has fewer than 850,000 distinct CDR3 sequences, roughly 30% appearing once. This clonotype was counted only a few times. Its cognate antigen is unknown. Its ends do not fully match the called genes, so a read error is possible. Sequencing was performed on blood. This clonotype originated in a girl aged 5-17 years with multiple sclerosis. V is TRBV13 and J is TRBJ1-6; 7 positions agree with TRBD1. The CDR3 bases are TGTGCCAGCAGCTCCAGGGGGGTCTCCTATAATTCACCCCCCCACTTT. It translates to CASSSRGVSYNSPPHF.